Listed below are T cell receptor beta chains from one sample, sequenced in a study of cytomegalovirus exposure and HLA in healthy donors. Data came from immunoSEQ multiplex PCR; TCRdb stores just in-frame clones and leaves some out. Altogether roughly 120,000 clones are present, more than 65% being singletons, with the ten largest covering approximately 13%. Material for sequencing was PBMCs. The receptors derive from a woman in her sixties or seventies in good health and CMV-seropositive. CDR3s include the opening cysteine and the closing phenylalanine or tryptophan. The D gene is left open where the match is weak. Some rows mark clone size as missing; the rest say once, few, many or name a class of expanded clone.

TRBV25-1	TRBD1	TRBJ1-1	-	CASSGPDRGITEAFF	TGTGCCAGCAGTGGGCCCGACAGGGGGATCACTGAAGCTTTCTTT
TRBV7-2	TRBD2	TRBJ2-7	-	CASSLQSGGSSYEQYF	TGTGCCAGCAGCTTACAGAGCGGGGGGTCTTCCTACGAGCAGTACTTC
TRBV5-5	-	TRBJ1-1	-	CASSRQGTGEAFF	TGTGCCAGCAGCCGTCAGGGAACCGGTGAAGCTTTCTTT
TRBV19	-	TRBJ2-6	-	CASSKPGGMTGANVLTF	TGTGCCAGTAGTAAGCCAGGGGGGATGACTGGGGCCAACGTCCTGACTTTC
TRBV11-1	TRBD1	TRBJ1-2	-	CASSPTGTGNNYGYTF	TGTGCCAGCAGCCCTACCGGGACAGGGAACAACTATGGCTACACCTTC
TRBV15	TRBD1	TRBJ1-3	few	CATSRQGAGNTIYF	TGTGCCACCAGCAGACAGGGGGCTGGAAACACCATATATTTT
TRBV6-6	TRBD1	TRBJ2-3	-	CASNLDRARTDTQYF	TGTGCCAGCAACCTGGACAGGGCACGAACAGATACGCAGTATTTT
TRBV19	TRBD1	TRBJ1-4	few	CASSPIKRGQGSEKLFF	TGTGCCAGTAGTCCGATCAAAAGGGGACAGGGGAGTGAAAAACTGTTTTTT
TRBV9	-	TRBJ2-6	few	CASSQDNRRGRSGANVLTF	TGTGCCAGCAGCCAGGACAATCGGCGGGGTCGCTCTGGGGCCAACGTCCTGACTTTC
TRBV6-5	-	TRBJ1-5	-	CASSYGGGGQPQHF	TGTGCCAGCAGTTACGGGGGAGGCGGTCAGCCCCAGCATTTT
TRBV4-3	-	TRBJ2-1	few	CASSHLVIRGGDYNEQFF	TGCGCCAGCAGCCACCTAGTCATCCGAGGGGGGGACTACAATGAGCAGTTCTTC
TRBV2	TRBD1	TRBJ1-1	-	CATRQGGSGAFF	TGTGCCACCCGACAGGGGGGTTCCGGAGCTTTCTTT
TRBV5-4	TRBD1	TRBJ1-2	-	CASSQIRQGAYGYTF	TGTGCCAGCAGCCAAATTCGACAGGGGGCCTATGGCTACACCTTC
TRBV11-1	-	TRBJ1-1	-	CASSLVDAGAVRTEAFF	TGTGCCAGCAGCTTAGTGGATGCTGGGGCGGTGAGGACTGAAGCTTTCTTT
TRBV2	-	TRBJ1-2	-	CASSEDREIGYTF	TGTGCCAGCAGTGAAGACAGGGAGATTGGCTACACCTTC
TRBV6-5	TRBD1	TRBJ2-3	-	CASSYSRQGGDTQYF	TGTGCCAGCAGTTACTCGAGACAGGGGGGGGATACGCAGTATTTT
TRBV18	TRBD1	TRBJ1-5	-	CASSLDRENQPQHF	TGTGCCAGCTCACTAGACAGGGAGAATCAGCCCCAGCATTTT
TRBV20-1	-	TRBJ1-1	-	CSAEPVREAFF	TGCAGTGCTGAGCCGGTGCGGGAAGCTTTCTTT
TRBV7-6	TRBD1	TRBJ2-4	few	CASSLAPLGQGADIQYF	TGTGCCAGCAGCTTAGCGCCTTTGGGACAGGGTGCGGACATTCAGTACTTC
TRBV6-5	TRBD1	TRBJ1-2	-	CASSPGTGYGYTF	TGTGCCAGCAGCCCCGGGACAGGCTATGGCTACACCTTC
TRBV25-1	TRBD1	TRBJ2-1	-	CASSVSVGTGDYNEQFF	TGTGCCAGCAGTGTCTCGGTAGGGACAGGGGACTACAATGAGCAGTTCTTC
TRBV10-2	TRBD2	TRBJ2-4	once	CASGRLAVAKNIQYF	TGCGCCAGCGGAAGACTAGCGGTGGCCAAAAACATTCAGTACTTC
TRBV2	-	TRBJ1-4	-	CASVRQATTNEKLFF	TGTGCCAGCGTTAGACAGGCCACAACTAATGAAAAACTGTTTTTT
TRBV27	-	TRBJ1-5	-	CASSFGLRSNQPQHF	TGTGCCAGCAGTTTCGGGTTAAGGAGCAATCAGCCCCAGCATTTT
TRBV9	-	TRBJ2-7	-	CASSVGGDQYEQYF	TGTGCCAGCAGCGTAGGGGGGGACCAGTACGAGCAGTACTTC
TRBV19	-	TRBJ2-7	-	CASREGRDYEQYF	TGTGCCAGTAGAGAGGGCAGAGACTACGAGCAGTACTTC